A selection of T cell receptor beta chains follows, all from one sample in a study of blood T cell repertoires in COVID-19. Assay: immunoSEQ multiplex PCR; the TCRdb copy retains only in-frame clones and omits some. The sample shows about 210,000 clones, about 91% of them seen only once. Sequenced input: peripheral blood. These receptors all come from a man between 25 and 39 years old with acute or convalescent COVID-19. CDR3s include the opening cysteine and the closing phenylalanine or tryptophan. Fields, in order: D gene, CDR3 length, V gene, clone size, J gene, CDR3 DNA, CDR3 protein. A D gene is named only where the DNA matches it firmly. The size of a clone is reported for some rows only, either as once, few or many, or as a class for expanded clones.

>NA|15|TRBV6-5|NA|TRBJ1-3
TGTGCCAGCAGCCCCCAGGGTGGGATTGGAAACACCATATATTTT
CASSPQGGIGNTIYF
>TRBD2|15|TRBV2|few|TRBJ2-1
TGTGCCAGCAGCAAAAGGACTAGCGGGGGAGCTGAGCAGTTCTTC
CASSKRTSGGAEQFF
>NA|15|TRBV4-1|NA|TRBJ2-3
TGCGCCAGCAGCCAAGATGGGGCCATCGGAGATACGCAGTATTTT
CASSQDGAIGDTQYF
>NA|14|TRBV2|NA|TRBJ2-1
TGTGCCAGCGGCCAGGGCCCTCCGGTGCGTGAGCAGTTCTTC
CASGQGPPVREQFF
>NA|15|TRBV3-1/TRBV3-2|NA|TRBJ1-6
TGTGCCAGCAGCCGTTCCGGGTCCTATAATTCACCCCTCCACTTT
CASSRSGSYNSPLHF
>NA|13|TRBV30|NA|TRBJ1-6
TGTGCCTGGACAGGGTTGAGGAATTCACCCCTCCACTTT
CAWTGLRNSPLHF
>NA|13|TRBV18|NA|TRBJ2-1
TGTGCCAGCTCACCCTTACAGAACAATGAGCAGTTCTTC
CASSPLQNNEQFF
>NA|13|TRBV6-1|NA|TRBJ1-1
TGTGCCAGCAGTGAACCGGGGGGACTTGAAGCTTTCTTT
CASSEPGGLEAFF
>NA|15|TRBV28|NA|TRBJ1-5
TGTGCCAGCAGTTTATGGCGGCATAGCAATCAGCCCCAGCATTTT
CASSLWRHSNQPQHF
>NA|14|TRBV5-4|NA|TRBJ2-3
TGTGCCAGCAGCTCTAGCCGGGGCACAGATACGCAGTATTTT
CASSSSRGTDTQYF
>NA|16|TRBV6-6|once|TRBJ1-3
TGTGCCAGCAGTTATTTTCAGGGGAGCTCTGGAAACACCATATATTTT
CASSYFQGSSGNTIYF
>NA|14|TRBV20-1|NA|TRBJ2-7
TGCAGTGCTAGTGGGCTCCCAAACGCCTACGAGCAGTACTTC
CSASGLPNAYEQYF
>TRBD2|15|TRBV5-4|few|TRBJ2-2
TGTGCCAGCAGCTCTGACGGGGGGACCAGCGGGGAGCTGTTTTTT
CASSSDGGTSGELFF
>NA|15|TRBV5-1|NA|TRBJ2-1
TGCGCCAGCAGCTTGCAGGTCGGTGTATACAATGAGCAGTTCTTC
CASSLQVGVYNEQFF
>TRBD1|15|TRBV18|NA|TRBJ2-7
TGTGCCAGCTCCGCACCGTTTCAGGGGGCAGGGGAGCAGTACTTC
CASSAPFQGAGEQYF
>NA|17|TRBV21-1|NA|TRBJ2-1
TGTGCCAGCAGCAAAAAGGAGACTAGCGGGAGGGTATTTGAGCAGTTCTTC
CASSKKETSGRVFEQFF
>NA|14|TRBV2|NA|TRBJ2-7
TGTGCCAGCAGTAGCTTGACCGGACCCCGGGGAAAGTACTTC
CASSSLTGPRGKYF
>NA|14|TRBV28|NA|TRBJ1-1
TGTGCCAGCAGTTCTCTCGGGAGGAACACTGAAGCTTTCTTT
CASSSLGRNTEAFF
>NA|16|TRBV5-1|NA|TRBJ1-4
TGCGCCAGCAGCTTGGAACAGGTCGCAACTAATGAAAAACTGTTTTTT
CASSLEQVATNEKLFF
>NA|15|TRBV27|NA|TRBJ2-2
TGTGCCAGCAGTTTAACGGGAGAACGGACCGGGGAGCTGTTTTTT
CASSLTGERTGELFF
>NA|13|TRBV12-3/TRBV12-4|NA|TRBJ2-3
TGTGCCAGCGGCAGGGTCGGGGGAGATACGCAGTATTTT
CASGRVGGDTQYF
>TRBD1|16|TRBV11-2|NA|TRBJ1-4
TGTGCCAGCAGCCCGTACACAGGGGCAACTAATGAAAAACTGTTTTTT
CASSPYTGATNEKLFF
>NA|18|TRBV7-9|few|TRBJ1-2
TGTGCCAGCAGCTTAGTCAGTTCTTTGCAGGGCTCTAACTATGGCTACACCTTC
CASSLVSSLQGSNYGYTF
>NA|15|TRBV5-1|once|TRBJ2-3
TGCGCCAGCAGCTTGTCTGGACAAAGGACAGATACGCAGTATTTT
CASSLSGQRTDTQYF
>NA|13|TRBV15|NA|TRBJ2-7
TGTGCCACCAGCAGAGATCCCCCTTACGAGCAGTACTTC
CATSRDPPYEQYF
>TRBD2|15|TRBV5-1|NA|TRBJ2-3
TGCGCCAGCAGCTTTTCCGGGACTACGGGGGATACGCAGTATTTT
CASSFSGTTGDTQYF
>TRBD1|17|TRBV27|NA|TRBJ1-2
TGTGCCAGCAGTTTATCGAGGTTAAGGGCAGGGGGTAATGGCTACACCTTC
CASSLSRLRAGGNGYTF
>NA|12|TRBV2|NA|TRBJ1-1
TGTGCCAGCACCATAGATAACACTGAAGCTTTCTTT
CASTIDNTEAFF
>NA|12|TRBV6-5|once|TRBJ1-6
TGTGCCAGCAGCCGCAGTAATTCACCCCTCCACTTT
CASSRSNSPLHF
>NA|14|TRBV29-1|few|TRBJ2-7
TGCAGCGTCACACAGGGAGACGCGCAGTACGAGCAGTACTTC
CSVTQGDAQYEQYF
>NA|15|TRBV28|NA|TRBJ2-2
TGTGCCAGCAGTTTTGTCCAGGCCAGCACCGGGGAGCTGTTTTTT
CASSFVQASTGELFF